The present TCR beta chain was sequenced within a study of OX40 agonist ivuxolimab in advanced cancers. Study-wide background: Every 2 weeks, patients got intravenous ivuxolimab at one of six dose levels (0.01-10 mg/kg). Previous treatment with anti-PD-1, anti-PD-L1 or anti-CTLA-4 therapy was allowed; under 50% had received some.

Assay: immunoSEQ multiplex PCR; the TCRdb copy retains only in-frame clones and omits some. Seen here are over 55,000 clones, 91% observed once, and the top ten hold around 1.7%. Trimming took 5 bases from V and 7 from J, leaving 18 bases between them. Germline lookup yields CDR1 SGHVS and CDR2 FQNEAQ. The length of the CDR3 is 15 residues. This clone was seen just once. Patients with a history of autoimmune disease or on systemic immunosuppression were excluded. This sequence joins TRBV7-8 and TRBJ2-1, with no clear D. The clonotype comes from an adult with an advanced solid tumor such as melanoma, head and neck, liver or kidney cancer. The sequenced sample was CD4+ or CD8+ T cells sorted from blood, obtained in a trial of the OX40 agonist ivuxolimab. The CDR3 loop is CASSPLVSVVNEQFF. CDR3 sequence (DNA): TGTGCCAGCAGCCCCTTGGTCAGCGTGGTGAATGAGCAGTTCTTC.